This T cell receptor beta chain was obtained from a study of identical twins. With regard to this clonotype: What it recognizes is unknown. A much larger clone is a single base away; this may be a read error.

The CDR3 runs to 13 residues. Germline loops: CDR1 MNHEY, CDR2 SVGAGI. Findings and limits, study-wide: Alpha sequences out of frame and shared by twins had excess low generation probability.

TCRdb recomputed calls from the 5' RACE reads with MiXCR, one row per CDR3 protein. This table holds about 200,000 distinct CDR3 sequences, 6.5% to 8% found once. This sample was also put to use in a study of T cells expressing NK-cell markers. This second report adds: Obtained from sorted CD3+CD56+NKG2C+, CD3+CD56+NKG2C- and CD3+CD56-NKG2C+ T cells were the TCR beta repertoires. The sequencing cohort of eight donors included seven HCMV-seropositive individuals and one seronegative individual. Dominant NKG2C+ clonotypes accounted for 1.0-7.0% of CD8+ T cells in about six donors.

The sequenced material came from CD8+ T cells sorted from blood. The chain has TRBV6-5 and TRBJ1-1; the match to TRBD1 covers 8 bases. The TCR was taken from a young woman in good health. The CDR3 DNA is TGTGCCGGCAGTTATGACAGGGGCACTGAAGCTTTCTTT. Residues: CAGSYDRGTEAFF.